These T cell receptor beta chains were read from a single sample in a study of cytomegalovirus exposure and HLA in healthy donors. The repertoire was sequenced with immunoSEQ multiplex PCR; TCRdb's copy has only in-frame clones and lacks some. Among 100,000 to 150,000 clones, around four fifths were seen once, and the ten largest hold 5.5% to 8%. The sample taken for sequencing was PBMCs. These receptor sequences come from a male donor in good health and CMV-seronegative. CDR3s include the opening cysteine and the closing phenylalanine or tryptophan. The D gene is left open where the match is weak. The listing skips clone size in some rows; elsewhere it reads once, few, many or a size class.

abundance,len,j_gene,v_gene,d_gene,CDR3aa,CDR3nt
-,14,TRBJ2-2,TRBV29-1,TRBD2,CSATSGGASGELFF,TGCAGCGCCACTAGCGGGGGGGCATCCGGGGAGCTGTTTTTT
once,15,TRBJ2-2,TRBV5-8,TRBD2,CASSLDSGRSGELFF,TGTGCCAGCAGCTTGGATAGCGGGAGATCCGGGGAGCTGTTTTTT
few,13,TRBJ1-1,TRBV5-1,-,CASSLDRDTEAFF,TGCGCCAGCAGCTTGGACAGGGACACTGAAGCTTTCTTT
-,14,TRBJ1-4,TRBV7-2,-,CASSLMGSLGKLFF,TGTGCCAGCAGCTTGATGGGGAGTCTGGGAAAACTGTTTTTT
-,16,TRBJ1-1,TRBV4-3,-,CASSQKGQGSGTEAFF,TGCGCCAGCAGCCAAAAAGGCCAGGGGTCAGGGACTGAAGCTTTCTTT
-,14,TRBJ1-4,TRBV7-9,TRBD1,CASSGTANNEKLFF,TGTGCCAGCAGCGGGACAGCGAACAATGAAAAACTGTTTTTT
-,17,TRBJ2-6,TRBV10-3,TRBD1,CAISSGTGRSGANVLTF,TGTGCCATCAGTTCCGGGACAGGGAGGTCTGGGGCCAACGTCCTGACTTTC
few,13,TRBJ2-2,TRBV25-1,-,CASRGANTGELFF,TGTGCCAGCAGAGGAGCGAACACCGGGGAGCTGTTTTTT
-,17,TRBJ2-2,TRBV21-1,-,CASSRIGLAGGTGELFF,TGTGCCAGCAGCCGAATAGGACTAGCGGGAGGCACCGGGGAGCTGTTTTTT
-,15,TRBJ1-4,TRBV6-5,-,CASSYGPGGQEKLFF,TGTGCCAGCAGTTACGGTCCCGGGGGGCAAGAAAAACTGTTTTTT
-,15,TRBJ2-3,TRBV5-1,-,CASTRGIAVTDTQYF,TGCGCCAGCACCAGGGGGATAGCGGTCACAGATACGCAGTATTTT
-,13,TRBJ2-5,TRBV4-2,TRBD1,CASSLGTEETQYF,TGTGCCAGCAGCCTAGGGACAGAAGAGACCCAGTACTTC
-,12,TRBJ2-3,TRBV2,-,CASSEDRVTQYF,TGTGCCAGCAGTGAAGACAGGGTCACGCAGTATTTT
-,16,TRBJ2-1,TRBV4-2,TRBD1,CASSQDGTGAYNEQFF,TGTGCCAGCAGCCAAGATGGGACAGGGGCCTACAATGAGCAGTTCTTC
-,13,TRBJ1-4,TRBV30,-,CACIGEGNEKLFF,TGTGCCTGCATTGGGGAGGGGAATGAAAAACTGTTTTTT
-,16,TRBJ2-1,TRBV4-3,-,CASSQAQRGGYNEQFF,TGCGCCAGCAGCCAAGCCCAGCGAGGGGGATACAATGAGCAGTTCTTC
-,13,TRBJ2-7,TRBV6-1,-,CASSEWAGYEQYF,TGTGCCAGCAGTGAATGGGCAGGATACGAGCAGTACTTC
-,14,TRBJ1-5,TRBV19,-,CASSIAYTNQPQHF,TGTGCCAGTAGTATAGCGTACACCAATCAGCCCCAGCATTTT
-,14,TRBJ1-3,TRBV28,TRBD1,CASRSGTAGNTIYF,TGTGCCAGCAGGTCCGGGACAGCTGGAAACACCATATATTTT
once,13,TRBJ2-1,TRBV4-2,-,CASSPSSYNEQFF,TGTGCCAGCAGCCCGAGCTCCTACAATGAGCAGTTCTTC
few,14,TRBJ2-7,TRBV19,TRBD1,CASSPLGQGAEQYF,TGTGCCAGTAGTCCCCTCGGACAGGGGGCCGAGCAGTACTTC
-,17,TRBJ2-2,TRBV18,-,CASSVLSGVSNTGELFF,TGTGCCAGCTCAGTTCTTAGCGGAGTATCGAACACCGGGGAGCTGTTTTTT
-,13,TRBJ1-6,TRBV6-6,-,CASSYPGHSPLHF,TGTGCCAGCAGTTACCCAGGGCATTCACCCCTCCACTTT
-,15,TRBJ2-3,TRBV7-3,TRBD2,CASSLGGPGGDTQYF,TGTGCCAGCAGCTTAGGTGGGCCGGGAGGGGATACGCAGTATTTT
-,14,TRBJ2-7,TRBV7-9,TRBD1,CASRDGTGEIEQYF,TGTGCCAGCAGGGACGGGACAGGGGAAATCGAGCAGTACTTC
-,17,TRBJ1-6,TRBV28,TRBD1,CASRVPTGGFRNSPLHF,TGTGCCAGCAGAGTACCGACAGGGGGCTTTCGTAATTCACCCCTCCACTTT
few,14,TRBJ1-3,TRBV19,-,CASARDYSGNTIYF,TGTGCCAGTGCGCGGGACTACTCTGGAAACACCATATATTTT
-,13,TRBJ1-6,TRBV30,-,CAWESSYNSPLHF,TGTGCCTGGGAGAGCTCCTATAATTCACCCCTCCACTTT
-,14,TRBJ2-7,TRBV27,TRBD1,CASRVGTGIYEQYF,TGTGCCAGCAGGGTTGGGACAGGGATATACGAGCAGTACTTC
-,16,TRBJ1-1,TRBV28,-,CASSLTGTPMNTEAFF,TGTGCCAGCAGTTTAACGGGAACTCCAATGAACACTGAAGCTTTCTTT
-,15,TRBJ2-2,TRBV28,-,CASSPNLASAGELFF,TGTGCCAGCAGTCCCAATTTAGCTAGCGCCGGGGAGCTGTTTTTT
-,14,TRBJ2-3,TRBV2,TRBD1,CASRLGQEADTQYF,TGTGCCAGCAGACTGGGACAGGAAGCAGATACGCAGTATTTT
few,13,TRBJ2-3,TRBV11-2,-,CASSLTITDTQYF,TGTGCCAGCAGCTTGACTATCACAGATACGCAGTATTTT
-,13,TRBJ1-2,TRBV2,-,CASSVSGGYGYTF,TGTGCCAGCAGTGTTTCGGGAGGCTATGGCTACACCTTC
-,13,TRBJ2-2,TRBV11-3,-,CASTSRGLGELFF,TGTGCCAGCACATCAAGGGGGTTAGGGGAGCTGTTTTTT
-,14,TRBJ2-3,TRBV19,TRBD1,CASRRTGGRDTQYF,TGTGCCAGTAGACGGACAGGGGGCAGAGATACGCAGTATTTT
few,16,TRBJ2-7,TRBV7-9,-,CASSLIPSSGGTEQYF,TGTGCCAGCAGCTTGATCCCCTCCAGTGGAGGGACCGAGCAGTACTTC
-,16,TRBJ2-2,TRBV28,TRBD2,CASSLLLAGGTGELFF,TGTGCCAGCAGTTTATTACTAGCGGGAGGGACCGGGGAGCTGTTTTTT
once,14,TRBJ2-5,TRBV6-5,-,CASTPRRGGETQYF,TGTGCCAGCACCCCACGGAGAGGGGGTGAGACCCAGTACTTC
-,16,TRBJ1-3,TRBV4-3,TRBD1,CASSQASGGPGNTIYF,TGCGCCAGCAGCCAAGCTTCAGGGGGCCCGGGAAACACCATATATTTT